Listed here are 30 T cell receptor beta chains from one sample, sequenced in a study of blood T cell repertoires in COVID-19. Data came from immunoSEQ multiplex PCR; TCRdb stores just in-frame clones and leaves some out. This sample has about 120,000 clones; roughly nine tenths occur once, and the top ten carry roughly 7.9%. Sequencing used peripheral blood. Every receptor here comes from a man between 70 and 80 years old who had recovered from COVID-19.

The chain employs TRBV4-2 and TRBJ1-2; 8 bases fit TRBD1. Germline CDR1 reads LGHNA; CDR2 reads YNFKEQ. The CDR3 covers 17 residues. Germline trimming cut 4 bases from V and 5 bases from J; bases unmatched to any gene: 15. The DNA for the CDR3 is TGTGCCAGCAGCCCATTACAGGGGGAAGCGAAGTCGTATGGCTACACCTTC. This gives the protein CASSPLQGEAKSYGYTF.

The chain couples TRBV6-5 to TRBJ1-2; TRBD1 is a possible D gene (5 bases). There are 14 residues in the CDR3. Germline V gene data show CDR1 as MNHEY and CDR2 as SVGAGI. V dropped 2 bases and J dropped 4 bases, with 11 bases sitting between them. CDR3 residues: CASSYTGSIYGYTF. The CDR3 bases are TGTGCCAGCAGTTACACAGGCTCCATCTATGGCTACACCTTC.

The V gene is TRBV7-3, the J gene TRBJ2-1; 9 nucleotides match TRBD2. Germline V gives CDR1 SGHTA, CDR2 FQGTGA. The ends lost 2 bases at V and 3 bases at J; junction bases unmatched: 2. This CDR3 comprises 15 residues. The CDR3 region has the DNA TGTGCCAGCAGCTTACTAGCGGGGCTCTACAATGAGCAGTTCTTC. Protein sequence: CASSLLAGLYNEQFF.

In its sample, this clone was seen a few times. The chain joins TRBV5-4 to TRBJ1-2; no firm D call. CDR3 size: 12 residues. The V gene's germline CDR1 is SGHNT and CDR2 YYREEE (reference sequence). The germline V and J ends were trimmed by 3 bases and 0 bases, with 3 bases remaining between them. The CDR3 here is CASSSSNYGYTF. Written as DNA, the CDR3 is TGTGCCAGCAGCTCTTCTAACTATGGCTACACCTTC. Using reference TRBV5-4 and TRBJ1-2 for the parts outside the CDR3, the full variable domain is ETGVTQSPTHLIKTRGQQVTLRCSSQSGHNTVSWYQQALGQGPQFIFQYYREEENGRGNFPPRFSGLQFPNYSSELNVNALELDDSALYLCASSSSNYGYTFGSGTRLTVV.

This CDR3 reads CATSEPTGGQETQYF. Written as DNA, the CDR3 is TGTGCCACCAGTGAACCGACAGGGGGCCAAGAGACCCAGTACTTC. The chain couples TRBV24-1 to TRBJ2-5; 9 nucleotides line up with TRBD1. This CDR3 is 15 amino acids long. Germline V gene sequence: CDR1 KGHDR, CDR2 SFDVKD. The J segment lost 1 base and the V segment lost 4 bases, leaving 3 bases of the junction unmatched.

The chain has TRBV5-6 and TRBJ2-7; maybe TRBD2 (5 bases). The germline V gene encodes CDR1 SGHDT and CDR2 YYEEEE. CDR3 size: 15 residues. Trimming took 1 base from V and 0 from J, leaving 11 bases between them. The CDR3 bases are TGTGCCAGCAGCTTGAACTGGAGGACCTCCTACGAGCAGTACTTC. As protein: CASSLNWRTSYEQYF.

V is TRBV5-1 and J is TRBJ2-6, with 14 bases that match TRBD2. This CDR3 contains 19 residues. Germline lookup yields CDR1 SGHRS and CDR2 YFSETQ. Germline trimming cut 2 bases from V and 0 bases from J; bases unmatched to any gene: 4. The CDR3 nucleotides are TGCGCCAGCAGCTTACGGACTAGCGGGAGGCCCTCTGGGGCCAACGTCCTGACTTTC. This sequence encodes CASSLRTSGRPSGANVLTF. Supplemented by reference TRBV5-1 and TRBJ2-6, the full variable domain reads KAGVTQTPRYLIKTRGQQVTLSCSPISGHRSVSWYQQTPGQGLQFLFEYFSETQRNKGNFPGRFSGRQFSNSRSEMNVSTLELGDSALYLCASSLRTSGRPSGANVLTFGAGSRLTVL.

V and J are TRBV18 and TRBJ1-6; 8 nucleotides align to TRBD1. Unmatched junction bases numbered 5, after V lost 4 bases and J lost 9 bases. The CDR3 runs 14 residues. The germline CDR1 and CDR2 sequences are KGHSH and LQKENI. This CDR3 reads CASSLRQGTSPLHF. CDR3 nucleotide sequence: TGTGCCAGCTCACTCCGACAGGGGACTTCACCCCTCCACTTT.

This chain joins TRBV9 and TRBJ1-2, with no clear D. This CDR3 is 14 amino acids long. In germline, CDR1 is SGDLS, CDR2 YYNGEE. Deletions cut 5 bases from V and 3 bases from J, with 14 bases between. The CDR3, as DNA: TGTGCCAGCAGGAGGGATGCCCTAGACTATGGCTACACCTTC. It codes for CASRRDALDYGYTF.

The rearrangement links TRBV4-1 to TRBJ2-4, with TRBD1 as a possible D gene (6 bases). The CDR3 totals 13 residues. Germline CDR1 reads MGHRA; CDR2 reads YSYEKL. V gave up 4 bases and J gave up 10 bases, with 14 bases separating them. In DNA form, the CDR3 reads TGCGCCAGCAGCCCCAGGGGCCCCGGAATTCAGTACTTC. Protein product: CASSPRGPGIQYF.

V is TRBV19 and J is TRBJ1-5; the D is unclear. The CDR3 runs to 12 residues. Germline CDR1 is LNHDA and CDR2 is SQIVND (reference sequence). Trimming pared 3 bases from V and 7 bases from J, leaving 7 bases between. This CDR3 reads CASSIGRQPQHF. The CDR3 DNA follows: TGTGCCAGTAGTATCGGTCGGCAGCCCCAGCATTTT.

The chain carries TRBV5-1 and TRBJ2-7; TRBD2 is a possible D gene (6 bases). This CDR3 region has 13 residues. Germline V gives CDR1 SGHRS, CDR2 YFSETQ. Between the trimmed V and J ends, which lost 1 base and 6 bases, there was a span of 11 bases. CDR3 nucleotides: TGCGCCAGCAGCTTGACGGGAGCAATCGAGCAGTACTTC. Protein product: CASSLTGAIEQYF.

This chain links TRBV5-4 with TRBJ2-1, with 10 bases that match TRBD2. The CDR3 extends over 15 amino acids. The V segment lost 2 bases and the J segment 4 bases; nucleotides outside the gene matches: 3. Germline values: CDR1 SGHNT, CDR2 YYREEE (reference sequence). CDR3 nucleotides: TGTGCCAGCAGCTTATCGGGACTAGCGTACAATGAGCAGTTCTTC. The encoded protein is CASSLSGLAYNEQFF.

The chain combines TRBV7-3 with TRBJ2-1, with D possibly being TRBD2 (6 bases). The V gene lost 0 bases and the J gene lost 9 bases, with 18 bases spanning the gap. This CDR3 region has 16 residues. The germline V gene has CDR1 SGHTA and CDR2 FQGTGA. The CDR3 DNA reads TGTGCCAGCAGCTTAACCCCGGCCCCCTTGGGAGGTGAGCAGTTCTTC. Its protein product is CASSLTPAPLGGEQFF.

This clone has only a few counts. The chain joins TRBV28 to TRBJ1-5; D gene unclear. V shed 6 bases and J shed 2 bases, with 14 bases lying between them. CDR3 length: 15 amino acids. CDR1 is MDHEN and CDR2 is SYDVKM in the germline V gene. The CDR3 loop reads CASRPASEGNQPQHF. For the CDR3, the DNA is TGTGCCAGCAGGCCTGCTTCAGAGGGCAATCAGCCCCAGCATTTT.

There are a few counts of this clone. The chain employs TRBV27 and TRBJ1-5, with 7 positions matching TRBD1. The CDR3 runs to 15 residues. V was clipped by 3 bases and J by 3 bases; unmatched bases: 5. Germline loops: CDR1 MNHEY, CDR2 SMNVEV (reference sequence). The CDR3, as DNA: TGTGCCAGCAGTTTTCTCGGGACAGTCAATCAGCCCCAGCATTTT. Translation: CASSFLGTVNQPQHF.

The rearrangement uses TRBV19 and TRBJ1-2, with 9 bases aligning to TRBD1. The germline CDR1 and CDR2 sequences are LNHDA and SQIVND (reference sequence). J gave up 7 bases and V 7 bases, and 10 bases lay outside the gene matches. The length of the CDR3 is 14 residues. In DNA form, the CDR3 reads TGTGCCAGTAAAGGGACAGGGTATTATGCTGGCTACACCTTC. Translating gives CASKGTGYYAGYTF.

The rearrangement joins TRBV7-3 to TRBJ2-1; unclear D gene. The CDR3 is 16 amino acids. V lost 3 bases to trimming and J lost 0 bases, with 12 bases between them. Germline V gene data show CDR1 as SGHTA and CDR2 as FQGTGA. CDR3 nucleotide sequence: TGTGCCAGCAGCTTGAACTACTTGAGCTCCTACAATGAGCAGTTCTTC. Protein: CASSLNYLSSYNEQFF.

The V gene is TRBV19, the J gene TRBJ2-1; D is possibly TRBD1 (6 bases). The CDR3 runs 13 residues. V lost 2 bases and J lost 7, with 9 bases in between. Per the germline V gene, CDR1 is LNHDA and CDR2 is SQIVND (reference sequence). The CDR3 is CASSIQGWNEQFF. The CDR3, as DNA: TGTGCCAGTAGTATACAGGGGTGGAATGAGCAGTTCTTC.

The chain recombines TRBV4-3 with TRBJ2-3; perhaps TRBD1 as D (5 bases). The V gene lost 4 bases and the J gene lost 1 base, with 9 bases spanning the gap. Looked up from germline, CDR1 is LGHNA and CDR2 is YSLEER. The CDR3 is 14 amino acids. The CDR3: CASSPDSRTDTQYF. The DNA of the CDR3 is TGCGCCAGCAGCCCCGACAGTCGCACAGATACGCAGTATTTT.

V is TRBV2 and J is TRBJ2-3; TRBD2 matches 11 bases. V shed 6 bases, J shed 10 bases, and the junction held 12 bases outside the gene matches. CDR1 and CDR2 (germline): SNHLY, FYNNEI. This CDR3 has 15 residues. The DNA of the CDR3 is TGTGCCAGCAGGGCTAGCGGGGGGCTCCCTTTCGCGCAGTATTTT. It encodes CASRASGGLPFAQYF.

J is TRBJ2-5 and V is TRBV5-1; 12 bases are shared with TRBD2. The J segment lost 5 bases and the V segment lost 3 bases, leaving 5 bases of the junction unmatched. Looked up from germline, CDR1 is SGHRS and CDR2 is YFSETQ. The CDR3 extends over 15 amino acids. In DNA, the CDR3 is TGCGCCAGCAGCTCTAGCGGGGGGGCCGGGGAGACCCAGTACTTC. This sequence encodes CASSSSGGAGETQYF.

This clone has a single count. The CDR3 reads CASRERGTPYEQYF. The DNA of the CDR3 is TGTGCCAGCCGAGAGCGGGGAACCCCCTACGAGCAGTACTTC. The gene calls are TRBV6-5 and TRBJ2-7; 7 nucleotides agree with TRBD2. Unmatched junction bases numbered 9, after V lost 8 bases and J lost 2 bases. This CDR3 has 14 residues. Per the germline V gene, CDR1 is MNHEY and CDR2 is SVGAGI.

The CDR3 DNA sequence: TGTGCCAGCATCCCTCGGCGGGTTAGGGCCAACACCATATATTTT. Amino acid sequence: CASIPRRVRANTIYF. The chain links TRBV7-3 to TRBJ1-3; D is unresolved. V lost 7 bases and J lost 7, with 20 bases in between. Per the germline V gene, CDR1 is SGHTA and CDR2 is FQGTGA. The CDR3 contains 15 residues.

The CDR3 nucleotides read TGCGCCAGTGGCGGGGGCCGGGGGCGTAACACCGGGGAGCTGTTTTTT. This codes for CASGGGRGRNTGELFF. The genes are TRBV5-1 and TRBJ2-2, with D perhaps matching TRBD2 (7 bases). This CDR3 is built from 16 residues. Germline lookup yields CDR1 SGHRS and CDR2 YFSETQ. Trimming shortened V by 8 bases and J by 2 bases, and 19 bases separated the two germline ends.

The chain uses TRBV4-2 and TRBJ2-3, with 14 positions matching TRBD2. Germline CDR1 reads LGHNA; CDR2 reads YNFKEQ. The V gene end was trimmed by 4 bases and the J gene end by 1 base; junction bases not matched to a gene: 7. The CDR3 is made up of 18 amino acids. This CDR3 reads CASSPGTSGSEGTDTQYF. Written as DNA, the CDR3 is TGTGCCAGCAGCCCCGGGACTAGCGGGAGCGAAGGCACAGATACGCAGTATTTT.

The genes are TRBV5-6 and TRBJ2-3; D possibly corresponds to TRBD2 (6 bases). CDR3 length: 13 amino acids. With 0 bases removed from V and 6 bases from J, the gap between germline ends came to 8 bases. Germline V gives CDR1 SGHDT, CDR2 YYEEEE. The CDR3 region is CASSLAGRDTQYF. CDR3 nucleotides: TGTGCCAGCAGCTTGGCGGGGAGGGATACGCAGTATTTT.

V gene TRBV29-1 combines with J gene TRBJ2-5; 8 nucleotides match TRBD2. This CDR3 region has 13 residues. The germline gives CDR1 SQVTM, CDR2 ANQGSEA. J was trimmed by 5 bases and V by 3 bases; bases with no gene match: 5. As DNA, the CDR3 is TGCAGCGTTGAGGGCGGGAGGCGGGAGACCCAGTACTTC. It translates to CSVEGGRRETQYF.

In nucleotides, the CDR3 is TGCGCCAGCAGCCTGCGACAGGGACTAGCGCCCGGGGAGCTGTTTTTT. Its translation is CASSLRQGLAPGELFF. The chain couples TRBV4-1 to TRBJ2-2; TRBD2 matches 10 bases. The CDR3 extends over 16 amino acids. Germline V CDR1 and CDR2: MGHRA, YSYEKL. The V gene end was trimmed by 4 bases and the J gene end by 6 bases; junction bases not matched to a gene: 8.

V and J are TRBV4-3 and TRBJ2-1; 11 bases fit TRBD2. CDR3 length equals 17 residues. Trimming at V came to 4 bases and at J to 6 bases, leaving 11 bases not matched to a gene. In germline, CDR1 is LGHNA, CDR2 YSLEER. The CDR3 protein is CASSLEGPGTSGNEQFF. Written as DNA, the CDR3 is TGCGCCAGCAGCCTCGAGGGCCCTGGGACTAGCGGCAATGAGCAGTTCTTC.